This TCR beta chain is drawn from a study of beta chain features in type 1 diabetes. This clone was picked up a small number of times. The antigen is unknown. TCRB transcripts that were expressed got sequenced, as all of the isolated RNA had been reverse transcribed. The data were produced by immunoSEQ multiplex PCR, yet TCRdb's version contains in-frame clones alone and is incomplete. In the table there are approximately 600,000 clones, around 12% of which are singletons. Notes on the study in general: Shortening that was moderate but significant affected the TCRB CDR3s of Type 1 diabetes patients in all four CD4+ subsets.

The clonotype was recovered from a man aged 25-45 years with type 1 diabetes. What was sequenced was naive CD4+ T cells from blood.

The CDR3 region has the DNA TGTGCCGGGGGGACAGCCACAGATACGCAGTATTTT. Translation: CAGGTATDTQYF. The rearrangement joins TRBV30 to TRBJ2-3; possibly TRBD1 for D (7 bases). Trimming removed 8 bases from V and 2 bases from J, with 11 bases in between. In germline, CDR1 is GTSNPN, CDR2 SVGIG (reference sequence). The CDR3 is 12 residues long.